One sample yielded the 5 T cell receptor beta chains listed below, sequenced in a study of control samples from healthy donors and cancer patients. TCRdb's table, derived via immunoSEQ multiplex PCR, lists solely in-frame clones and lacks some. The sample yields about 86,000 clones, approximately 95% seen once. Input material: blood. These receptors all come from a young woman in good health.

V is TRBV7-8 and J is TRBJ2-7, with 7 bases matching TRBD2. V shed 5 bases and J 2 bases; nucleotides not matched to a gene: 6. CDR1 is SGHVS and CDR2 is FQNEAQ in the germline V gene. The CDR3 is 14 residues long. As DNA, the CDR3 is TGTGCCAGCAGCACCGGGACTAACACCTACGAGCAGTACTTC. Translation gives CASSTGTNTYEQYF. Full variable domain (remainder filled in from reference TRBV7-8 and TRBJ2-7): GAGVSQSPRYKVAKRGQDVALRCDPISGHVSLFWYQQALGQGPEFLTYFQNEAQLDKSGLPSDRFFAERPEGSVSTLKIQRTQQEDSAVYLCASSTGTNTYEQYFGPGTRLTVT.

The chain joins TRBV13 to TRBJ2-7; D gene ambiguous. The V gene lost 5 bases and the J gene lost 1 base, with 12 bases spanning the gap. This CDR3 has 14 amino acids. CDR1 and CDR2 (germline): PRHDT, FYEKMQ (reference sequence). CDR3 region: CASSPGLGSYEQYF. The CDR3 region has the DNA TGTGCCAGCAGCCCTGGTCTCGGTTCCTACGAGCAGTACTTC.

The chain links TRBV14 to TRBJ2-1; the match to TRBD2 covers 8 bases. CDR1 and CDR2 (germline): SGHDN, FVKESK. The length of the CDR3 is 15 residues. V gave up 4 bases and J gave up 0 bases; unmatched junction bases: 2. The CDR3, as DNA: TGTGCCAGCAGCCCAACTAGCGGCTCCTACAATGAGCAGTTCTTC. Encoded protein: CASSPTSGSYNEQFF.

The chain uses TRBV28 and TRBJ2-7; 13 bases are a match to TRBD2. This CDR3 has 15 residues. Germline V lookup: CDR1 MDHEN, CDR2 SYDVKM. The J segment lost 3 bases and the V segment lost 5 bases, leaving 4 bases of the junction unmatched. The DNA of the CDR3 is TGTGCCAGCAGTCCGGGACTAGCGGGGAACTACGAGCAGTACTTC. It translates to CASSPGLAGNYEQYF.

V gene TRBV7-3 combines with J gene TRBJ2-1, with a weak D call TRBD1 (6 bases). The CDR3 runs 12 residues. V gave up 5 bases and J gave up 4 bases, with 6 bases separating them. Germline V gene sequence: CDR1 SGHTA, CDR2 FQGTGA. The CDR3 DNA reads TGTGCCAGCAGCACAGGGTACAATGAGCAGTTCTTC. Its translation: CASSTGYNEQFF.